This TCR beta chain was found in a study of identical twins. Notes on the study in general: Beta out-of-frame twin sharing showed a weaker excess.

V lost 0 bases, J lost 0 bases, and 10 bases lay in between. Germline V lookup: CDR1 SGDLS, CDR2 YYNGEE. CDR3 length: 16 residues. MiXCR, run by TCRdb on the 5' RACE reads, gives a single entry per CDR3 protein. In the table there are approximately 250,000 distinct CDR3 sequences, approximately 5.9% of which are singletons. This clonotype was seen ten or more times. Its antigen is not identified. In every case, the donor was a healthy Caucasian. This sample was also put to use in a study of T cells expressing NK-cell markers.

The origin of this receptor is a woman aged 18-29 years in good health. V usage is TRBV9 and J usage is TRBJ2-1; D remains unclear. Sequenced input: CD8+ T cells sorted from blood. CDR3 region: CASSVVRLSSYNEQFF. The DNA for the CDR3 is TGTGCCAGCAGCGTAGTTAGGCTGAGCTCCTACAATGAGCAGTTCTTC.